Listed here are 20 T cell receptor beta chains from one sample, sequenced in a study of T cell responses to AZD1222 COVID-19 vaccine. Only in-frame clones appear in the TCRdb table, and some are missing; sequencing was by immunoSEQ multiplex PCR. The data show 100,000 to 150,000 clones, with about nine tenths seen just once and more than 0.95% held by the top ten. This specimen consisted of peripheral blood, obtained 28 days after the second AZD1222 dose. These receptors came from an adult who received the AZD1222 COVID-19 vaccine.

This rearrangement joins TRBV11-2 to TRBJ2-7; no reliable D call. Trimming pared 1 base from V and 7 bases from J, leaving 5 bases between. This CDR3 has 11 residues. CDR1 SGHAT and CDR2 FQNNGV come from the germline V gene. CDR3 DNA sequence: TGTGCCAGCAGCTTAGGCCGTGAGCAGTACTTC. This translates into CASSLGREQYF.

The V and J genes are TRBV28 and TRBJ1-6; no definite D call. This CDR3 comprises 12 residues. V was pared by 8 bases and J by 5 bases, with 7 bases between. The germline V gene has CDR1 MDHEN and CDR2 SYDVKM. The CDR3 reads CASLQNNSPLHF. CDR3 nucleotide sequence: TGTGCCAGCTTACAGAATAATTCACCCCTCCACTTT.

The chain has TRBV18 and TRBJ1-6; no clear D. The CDR3 length is 15 residues. V lost 6 bases and J 7 bases, leaving 16 bases between the germline ends. The germline CDR1 and CDR2 sequences are KGHSH and LQKENI. CDR3 region: CASSLGLLENSPLHF. CDR3 nucleotides: TGTGCCAGCTCTCTTGGGCTCTTGGAGAATTCACCCCTCCACTTT.

Only a few counts were recorded for this clone. This chain joins TRBV2 and TRBJ2-3, with D uncertain. Germline CDR1 and CDR2: SNHLY and FYNNEI. This CDR3 has 14 amino acids. V lost 7 bases, J lost 0 bases, and 11 bases lay in between. CDR3 bases: TGTGCCAGCACCCCCCAGCCTAGCACAGATACGCAGTATTTT. It encodes CASTPQPSTDTQYF.

The chain employs TRBV14 and TRBJ1-1; D is uncertain. V lost 1 base and J lost 7, with 10 bases in between. CDR3 size: 13 residues. Germline CDR1 SGHDN, CDR2 FVKESK. The CDR3 sequence: CASSQGSGFEAFF. For the CDR3, the DNA is TGTGCCAGCAGCCAAGGAAGCGGGTTTGAAGCTTTCTTT.

The chain employs TRBV7-7 and TRBJ2-1; D may be TRBD2 (6 bases). Germline lookup yields CDR1 SSHAT and CDR2 FNYEAQ (reference sequence). The CDR3 is 15 residues long. V was clipped by 3 bases and J by 3 bases, with 12 bases between them. CDR3 nucleotides: TGTGCCAGCAGCTTGCATCTAGCGAACTACAATGAGCAGTTCTTC. This encodes CASSLHLANYNEQFF.

The chain uses TRBV25-1 and TRBJ1-1; D remains unclear. V lost 5 bases to trimming and J lost 8 bases, with 12 bases between them. This CDR3 is built from 12 residues. CDR1 and CDR2 (germline): MGHDK, SYGVNS. The CDR3, as DNA: TGTGCCAGCAGTTACACCGGGAGAGAAGCTTTCTTT. As protein: CASSYTGREAFF.

The J gene is TRBJ2-3, the V gene TRBV7-8; 12 bases match TRBD2. The CDR3 runs 15 residues. V dropped 4 bases and J dropped 4; count of bases not matched to a gene: 3. The V gene's germline CDR1 is SGHVS and CDR2 FQNEAQ. CDR3 coding DNA: TGTGCCAGCAGCTATCTAGCGGGAGGGCCAGATACGCAGTATTTT. It specifies CASSYLAGGPDTQYF.

The chain combines TRBV3-1 (or the pseudogene TRBV3-2) with TRBJ2-1, with D possibly matching TRBD2 (6 bases). Trimming took 1 base from V and 4 from J, leaving 11 bases between them. The CDR3 spans 15 residues. Germline values: CDR1 LGHDT, CDR2 YNNKEL (reference sequence). CDR3 amino acids: CASSQGLAIYNEQFF. In DNA form, the CDR3 reads TGTGCCAGCAGCCAAGGGCTAGCGATTTACAATGAGCAGTTCTTC.

V and J are TRBV7-2 and TRBJ2-7; D unresolved. The CDR3 totals 11 residues. The V gene lost 5 bases and the J gene lost 2 bases, with 4 bases spanning the gap. CDR1 SGHTA and CDR2 FQGNSA come from the germline V gene. The CDR3 protein is CASSAAYEQYF. The CDR3 coding sequence is TGTGCCAGCAGCGCCGCCTACGAGCAGTACTTC. Full variable domain (outside the CDR3, taken from reference TRBV7-2 and TRBJ2-7): GAGVSQSPSNKVTEKGKDVELRCDPISGHTALYWYRQSLGQGLEFLIYFQGNSAPDKSGLPSDRFSAERTGGSVSTLTIQRTQQEDSAVYLCASSAAYEQYFGPGTRLTVT.

The chain has TRBV5-8 and TRBJ2-3, with a possible D match to TRBD2 (6 bases). V was clipped by 0 bases and J by 4 bases, with 12 bases between them. Looked up from germline, CDR1 is SGHTS and CDR2 is YDEGEE. CDR3 length: 15 amino acids. The CDR3 region has the DNA TGTGCCAGCAGCTTGGCAGGCGGGACCTCAGATACGCAGTATTTT. Translation: CASSLAGGTSDTQYF.

This clone was recorded once. The chain joins TRBV4-3 to TRBJ2-5, with D tentatively TRBD1 (6 bases). V shed 2 bases and J shed 7 bases, with 14 bases lying between them. Germline CDR1 LGHNA, CDR2 YSLEER. There are 14 residues in the CDR3. CDR3: CASSQRFRGWTQYF. The DNA of the CDR3 is TGCGCCAGCAGCCAACGGTTCAGGGGATGGACCCAGTACTTC.

The chain couples TRBV19 to TRBJ1-2; unclear D gene. This CDR3 has 15 amino acids. Per germline, CDR1 LNHDA and CDR2 SQIVND (reference sequence). V dropped 3 bases and J dropped 3 bases, with 14 bases sitting between them. CDR3 bases: TGTGCCAGTAGTATGACACTCCATAGGGACTATGGCTACACCTTC. Amino acid sequence: CASSMTLHRDYGYTF.

The V gene is TRBV5-6, the J gene TRBJ2-2, with 8 bases identical to TRBD2. CDR1 and CDR2 (germline): SGHDT, YYEEEE. The CDR3 has 18 amino acids. V shed 0 bases and J 0 bases; nucleotides not matched to a gene: 7. CDR3 nucleotide sequence: TGTGCCAGCAGCTTGGCATGGGGGCGGGGGGCGAACACCGGGGAGCTGTTTTTT. Encoded protein: CASSLAWGRGANTGELFF. The entire variable domain, with the rest obtained from reference TRBV5-6 and TRBJ2-2, is as follows: DAGVTQSPTHLIKTRGQQVTLRCSPKSGHDTVSWYQQALGQGPQFIFQYYEEEERQRGNFPDRFSGHQFPNYSSELNVNALLLGDSALYLCASSLAWGRGANTGELFFGEGSRLTVL.

The chain uses TRBV19 and TRBJ1-6; TRBD1 might be the D (5 bases). V was pared by 4 bases and J by 5 bases, with 9 bases between. From germline, CDR1 is LNHDA and CDR2 SQIVND (reference sequence). The CDR3 is 14 amino acids. The CDR3 DNA follows: TGTGCCAGTAGTAAACTGGGGGATAATTCACCCCTCCACTTT. Translated: CASSKLGDNSPLHF.

The V and J genes are TRBV6-6 and TRBJ1-6; D perhaps matches TRBD1 (6 bases). V lost 5 bases, J lost 5 bases, and 16 bases lay in between. Germline V gives CDR1 MNHNY, CDR2 SVGAGI (reference sequence). The CDR3 has 16 residues. CDR3 coding DNA: TGTGCCAGCAGTCGAAGGGGGGGCGCGGATAATTCACCCCTCCACTTT. Translation gives CASSRRGGADNSPLHF.

This chain uses TRBV15 with TRBJ1-1, with TRBD1 matching 8 bases. J lost 5 bases, V lost 0 bases, and 8 bases had no gene match. From germline, CDR1 is LNHNV and CDR2 YYDKDF (reference sequence). The CDR3 spans 16 residues. DNA for the CDR3: TGTGCCACCAGCAGAGATCGCAGGGGGCGAGAAACTGAAGCTTTCTTT. It codes for CATSRDRRGRETEAFF. The variable domain in full, with the rest retrieved from reference TRBV15 and TRBJ1-1, is DAMVIQNPRYQVTQFGKPVTLSCSQTLNHNVMYWYQQKSSQAPKLLFHYYDKDFNNEADTPDNFQSRRPNTSFCFLDIRSPGLGDTAMYLCATSRDRRGRETEAFFGQGTRLTVV.

V usage is TRBV13 and J usage is TRBJ1-5; 11 bases map to TRBD1. The CDR3 covers 15 residues. J gave up 7 bases and V 5 bases, and 7 bases lay outside the gene matches. Germline CDR1 PRHDT, CDR2 FYEKMQ (reference sequence). The CDR3 coding sequence is TGTGCCAGCAGCCTCGGGACAGGGGGTCGCCAGCCCCAGCATTTT. This gives the protein CASSLGTGGRQPQHF.

This chain links TRBV12-3 or TRBV12-4 with TRBJ2-3, with unresolved D. Trimming removed 3 bases from V and 6 bases from J, with 7 bases in between. The CDR3 contains 12 residues. The CDR3 DNA reads as TGTGCCAGCAGTTTTAGGCGGGATACGCAGTATTTT. It specifies CASSFRRDTQYF.

A single count supports this clone. The chain has TRBV9 and TRBJ1-2; D remains unclear. The ends were cut back, 3 bases at V and 8 bases at J, with 8 bases in the middle. The CDR3 consists of 11 residues. The germline gives CDR1 SGDLS, CDR2 YYNGEE. The CDR3 is CASSGRLGYTF. Here the CDR3 DNA reads TGTGCCAGCAGCGGGAGATTGGGCTACACCTTC.